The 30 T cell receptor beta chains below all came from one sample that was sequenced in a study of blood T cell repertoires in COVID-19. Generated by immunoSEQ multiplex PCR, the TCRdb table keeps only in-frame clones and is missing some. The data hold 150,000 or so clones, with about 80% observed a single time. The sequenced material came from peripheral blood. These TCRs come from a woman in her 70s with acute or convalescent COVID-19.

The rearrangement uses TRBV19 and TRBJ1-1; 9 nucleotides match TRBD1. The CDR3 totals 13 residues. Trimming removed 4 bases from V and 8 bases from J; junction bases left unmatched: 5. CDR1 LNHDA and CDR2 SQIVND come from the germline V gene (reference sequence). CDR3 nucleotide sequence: TGTGCCAGTAGTACTATACAGGGGGCGGAAGCTTTCTTT. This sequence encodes CASSTIQGAEAFF.

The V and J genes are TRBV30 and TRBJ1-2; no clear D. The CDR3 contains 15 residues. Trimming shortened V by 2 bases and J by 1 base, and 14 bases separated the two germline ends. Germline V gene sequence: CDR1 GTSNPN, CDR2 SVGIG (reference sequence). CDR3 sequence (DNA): TGTGCCTGGAGTCCCCGGGTCATAGGTAACTATGGCTACACCTTC. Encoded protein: CAWSPRVIGNYGYTF.

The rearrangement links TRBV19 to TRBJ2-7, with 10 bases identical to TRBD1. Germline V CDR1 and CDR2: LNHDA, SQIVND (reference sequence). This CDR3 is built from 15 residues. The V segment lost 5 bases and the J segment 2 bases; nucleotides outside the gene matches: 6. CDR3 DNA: TGTGCCAGTAGTCTGCGGACAGGGGGGACCTACGAGCAGTACTTC. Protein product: CASSLRTGGTYEQYF.

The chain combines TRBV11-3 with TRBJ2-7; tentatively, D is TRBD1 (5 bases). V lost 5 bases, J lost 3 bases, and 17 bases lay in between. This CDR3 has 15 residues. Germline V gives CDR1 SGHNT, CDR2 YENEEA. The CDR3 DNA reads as TGTGCCAGCAGCCCCACGGACGGTAGGGGCTACGAGCAGTACTTC. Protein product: CASSPTDGRGYEQYF. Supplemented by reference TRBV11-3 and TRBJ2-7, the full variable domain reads EAGVVQSPRYKIIEKKQPVAFWCNPISGHNTLYWYLQNLGQGPELLIRYENEEAVDDSQLPKDRFSAERLKGVDSTLKIQPAELGDSAVYLCASSPTDGRGYEQYFGPGTRLTVT.

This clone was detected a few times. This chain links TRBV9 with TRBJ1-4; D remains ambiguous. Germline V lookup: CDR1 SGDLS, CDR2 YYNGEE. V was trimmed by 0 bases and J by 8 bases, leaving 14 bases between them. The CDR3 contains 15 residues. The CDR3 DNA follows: TGTGCCAGCAGCGTAGGAGGAGGGATTCGAGAAAAACTGTTTTTT. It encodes CASSVGGGIREKLFF.

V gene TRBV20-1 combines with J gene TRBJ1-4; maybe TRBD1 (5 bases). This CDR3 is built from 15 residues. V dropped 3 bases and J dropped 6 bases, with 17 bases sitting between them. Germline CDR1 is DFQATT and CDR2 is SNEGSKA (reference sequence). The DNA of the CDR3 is TGCAGTGCTAGTCGATTGGACACGAGGCATGAAAAACTGTTTTTT. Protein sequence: CSASRLDTRHEKLFF.

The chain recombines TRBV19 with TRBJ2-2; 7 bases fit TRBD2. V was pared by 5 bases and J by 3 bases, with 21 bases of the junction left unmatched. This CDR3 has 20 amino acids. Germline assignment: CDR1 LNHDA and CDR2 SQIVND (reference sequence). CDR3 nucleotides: TGTGCCAGTAGTCCCCCTCTGGCAGCGACTAGCCGGCCGGACACCGGGGAGCTGTTTTTT. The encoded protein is CASSPPLAATSRPDTGELFF.

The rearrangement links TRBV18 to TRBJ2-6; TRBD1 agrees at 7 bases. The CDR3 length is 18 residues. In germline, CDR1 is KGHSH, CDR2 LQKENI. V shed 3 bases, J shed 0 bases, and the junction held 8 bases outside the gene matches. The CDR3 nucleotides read TGTGCCAGCTCACCTTCTTGGACAGGAAGCTCTGGGGCCAACGTCCTGACTTTC. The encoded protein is CASSPSWTGSSGANVLTF.

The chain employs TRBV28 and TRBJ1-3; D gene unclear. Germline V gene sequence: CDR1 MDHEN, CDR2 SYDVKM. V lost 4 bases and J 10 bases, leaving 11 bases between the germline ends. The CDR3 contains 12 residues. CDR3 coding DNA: TGTGCCAGCAGTTCCCCGGGGTCTACCATATATTTT. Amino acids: CASSSPGSTIYF.

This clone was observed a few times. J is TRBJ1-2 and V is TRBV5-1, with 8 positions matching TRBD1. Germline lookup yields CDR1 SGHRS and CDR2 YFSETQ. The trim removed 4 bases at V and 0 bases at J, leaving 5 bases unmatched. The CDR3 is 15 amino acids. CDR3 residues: CASSPGQGANYGYTF. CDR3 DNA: TGCGCCAGCAGCCCCGGACAGGGAGCTAACTATGGCTACACCTTC.

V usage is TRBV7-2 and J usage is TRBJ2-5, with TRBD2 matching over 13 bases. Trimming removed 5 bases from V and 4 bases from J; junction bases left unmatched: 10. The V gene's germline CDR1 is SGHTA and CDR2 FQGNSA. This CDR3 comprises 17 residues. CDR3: CASSPRGTSGGGETQYF. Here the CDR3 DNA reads TGTGCCAGCAGCCCCCGAGGAACTAGCGGGGGGGGAGAGACCCAGTACTTC.

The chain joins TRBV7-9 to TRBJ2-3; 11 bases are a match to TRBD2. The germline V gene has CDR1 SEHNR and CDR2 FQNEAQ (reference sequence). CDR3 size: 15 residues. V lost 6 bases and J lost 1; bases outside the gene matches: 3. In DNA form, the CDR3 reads TGTGCCAGCAGTTCGGGACTAGCGGGCACAGATACGCAGTATTTT. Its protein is CASSSGLAGTDTQYF.

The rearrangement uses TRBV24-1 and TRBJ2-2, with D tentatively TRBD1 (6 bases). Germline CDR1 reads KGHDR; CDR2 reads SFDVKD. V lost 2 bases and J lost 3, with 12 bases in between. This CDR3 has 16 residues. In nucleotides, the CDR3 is TGTGCCACCAGTGATTACAGGGTGGAGCACACCGGGGAGCTGTTTTTT. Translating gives CATSDYRVEHTGELFF.

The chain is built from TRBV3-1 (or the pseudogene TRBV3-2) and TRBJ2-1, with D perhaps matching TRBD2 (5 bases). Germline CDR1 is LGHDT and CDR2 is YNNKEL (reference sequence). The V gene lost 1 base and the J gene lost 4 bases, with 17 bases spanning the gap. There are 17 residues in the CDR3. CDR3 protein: CASSQVPLSTTYNEQFF. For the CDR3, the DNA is TGTGCCAGCAGCCAAGTACCCTTATCGACTACTTACAATGAGCAGTTCTTC.

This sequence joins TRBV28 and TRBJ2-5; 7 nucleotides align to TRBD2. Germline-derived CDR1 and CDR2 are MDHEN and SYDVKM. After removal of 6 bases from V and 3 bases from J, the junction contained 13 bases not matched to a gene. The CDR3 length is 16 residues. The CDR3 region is CASSALGASGEETQYF. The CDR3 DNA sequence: TGTGCCAGCAGCGCGCTTGGGGCTAGCGGTGAAGAGACCCAGTACTTC. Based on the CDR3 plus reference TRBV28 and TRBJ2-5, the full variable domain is DVKVTQSSRYLVKRTGEKVFLECVQDMDHENMFWYRQDPGLGLRLIYFSYDVKMKEKGDIPEGYSVSREKKERFSLILESASTNQTSMYLCASSALGASGEETQYFGPGTRLLVL.

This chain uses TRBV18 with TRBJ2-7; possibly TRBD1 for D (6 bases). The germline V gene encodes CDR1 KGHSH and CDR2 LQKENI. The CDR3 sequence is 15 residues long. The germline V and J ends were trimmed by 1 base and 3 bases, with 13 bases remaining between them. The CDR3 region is CASSPQHRDNYEQYF. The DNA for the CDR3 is TGTGCCAGCTCACCACAACACAGGGATAACTACGAGCAGTACTTC. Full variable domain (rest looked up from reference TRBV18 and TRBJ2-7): NAGVMQNPRHLVRRRGQEARLRCSPMKGHSHVYWYRQLPEEGLKFMVYLQKENIIDESGMPKERFSAEFPKEGPSILRIQQVVRGDSAAYFCASSPQHRDNYEQYFGPGTRLTVT.

CDR3 region: CASSLDSFGNTIYF. CDR3 nucleotide sequence: TGCGCCAGCAGCCTAGACAGTTTTGGAAACACCATATATTTT. V gene TRBV4-1 combines with J gene TRBJ1-3; tentatively, D is TRBD1 (5 bases). The CDR3 loop spans 14 amino acids. Per the germline V gene, CDR1 is MGHRA and CDR2 is YSYEKL. V lost 4 bases to trimming and J lost 3 bases, with 10 bases between them.

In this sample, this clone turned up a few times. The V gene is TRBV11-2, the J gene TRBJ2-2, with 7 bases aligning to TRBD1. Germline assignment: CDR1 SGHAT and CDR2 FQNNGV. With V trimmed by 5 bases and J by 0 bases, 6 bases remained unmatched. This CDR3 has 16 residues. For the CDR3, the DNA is TGTGCCAGCAGCCCAGGGACAGAAGCGAACACCGGGGAGCTGTTTTTT. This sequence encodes CASSPGTEANTGELFF.

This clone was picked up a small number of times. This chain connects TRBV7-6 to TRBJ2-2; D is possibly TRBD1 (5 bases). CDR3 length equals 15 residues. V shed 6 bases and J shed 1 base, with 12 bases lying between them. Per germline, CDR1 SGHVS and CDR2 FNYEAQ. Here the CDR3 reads CASSSGFGNTGELFF. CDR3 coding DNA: TGTGCCAGCAGTTCAGGGTTCGGGAACACCGGGGAGCTGTTTTTT.

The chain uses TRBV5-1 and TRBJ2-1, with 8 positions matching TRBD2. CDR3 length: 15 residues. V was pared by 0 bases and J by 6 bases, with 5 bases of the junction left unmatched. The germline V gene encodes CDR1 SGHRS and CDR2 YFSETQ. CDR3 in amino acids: CASSLGGGRANEQFF. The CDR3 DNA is TGCGCCAGCAGCTTGGGCGGGGGGCGAGCCAATGAGCAGTTCTTC. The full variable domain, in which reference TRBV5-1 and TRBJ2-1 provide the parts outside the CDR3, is KAGVTQTPRYLIKTRGQQVTLSCSPISGHRSVSWYQQTPGQGLQFLFEYFSETQRNKGNFPGRFSGRQFSNSRSEMNVSTLELGDSALYLCASSLGGGRANEQFFGPGTRLTVL.

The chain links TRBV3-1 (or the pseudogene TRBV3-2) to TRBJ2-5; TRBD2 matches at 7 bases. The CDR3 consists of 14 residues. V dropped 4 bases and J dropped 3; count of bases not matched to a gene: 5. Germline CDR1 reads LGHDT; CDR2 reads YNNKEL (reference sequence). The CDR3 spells CASSRESGKETQYF. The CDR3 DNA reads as TGTGCCAGCAGCCGTGAAAGCGGGAAAGAGACCCAGTACTTC.

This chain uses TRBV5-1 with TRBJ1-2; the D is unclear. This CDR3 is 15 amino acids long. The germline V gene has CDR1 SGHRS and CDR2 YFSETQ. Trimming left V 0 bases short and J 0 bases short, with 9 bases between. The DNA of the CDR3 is TGCGCCAGCAGCTTGGATGGCAGGCCTAACTATGGCTACACCTTC. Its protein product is CASSLDGRPNYGYTF.

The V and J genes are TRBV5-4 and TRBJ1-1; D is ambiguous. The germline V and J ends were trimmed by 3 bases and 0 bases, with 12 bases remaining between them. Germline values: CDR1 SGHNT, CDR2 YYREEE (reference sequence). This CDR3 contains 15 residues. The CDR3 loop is CASSSGRELNTEAFF. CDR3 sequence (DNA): TGTGCCAGCAGCTCCGGGCGGGAATTGAACACTGAAGCTTTCTTT.

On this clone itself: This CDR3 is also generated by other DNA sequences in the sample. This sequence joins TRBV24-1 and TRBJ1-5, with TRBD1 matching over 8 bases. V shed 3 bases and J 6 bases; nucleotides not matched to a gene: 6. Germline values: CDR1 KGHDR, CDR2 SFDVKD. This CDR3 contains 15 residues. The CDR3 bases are TGTGCCACCAGTGATCCCGGACAGGGCGGTCAGCCCCAGCATTTT. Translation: CATSDPGQGGQPQHF.

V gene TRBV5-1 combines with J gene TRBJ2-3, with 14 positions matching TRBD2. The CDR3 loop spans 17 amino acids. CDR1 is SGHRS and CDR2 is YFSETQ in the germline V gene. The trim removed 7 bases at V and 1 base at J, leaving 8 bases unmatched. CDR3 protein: CASATGTSGRGTDTQYF. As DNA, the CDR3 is TGCGCCAGCGCGACCGGGACTAGCGGGAGAGGCACAGATACGCAGTATTTT.

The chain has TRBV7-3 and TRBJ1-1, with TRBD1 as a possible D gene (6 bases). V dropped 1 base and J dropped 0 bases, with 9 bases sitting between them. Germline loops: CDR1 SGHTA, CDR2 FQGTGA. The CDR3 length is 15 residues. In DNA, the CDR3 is TGTGCCAGCAGCTTAAATCCAGGGGTGAACACTGAAGCTTTCTTT. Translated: CASSLNPGVNTEAFF.

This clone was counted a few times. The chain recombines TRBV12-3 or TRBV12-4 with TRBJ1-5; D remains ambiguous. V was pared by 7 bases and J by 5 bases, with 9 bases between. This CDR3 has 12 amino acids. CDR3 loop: CASTLGDQPQHF. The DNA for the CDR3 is TGTGCCAGCACTCTCGGGGATCAGCCCCAGCATTTT.

The CDR3 is CASSKGLAGSYEQYF. CDR3 in DNA: TGTGCCAGCAGCAAGGGACTAGCGGGGAGCTACGAGCAGTACTTC. This chain links TRBV21-1 with TRBJ2-7; the tabulated D call, TRBD2, remains unverified against the DNA. TRBV21-1 has pseudogene status. The CDR3 loop spans 15 amino acids.

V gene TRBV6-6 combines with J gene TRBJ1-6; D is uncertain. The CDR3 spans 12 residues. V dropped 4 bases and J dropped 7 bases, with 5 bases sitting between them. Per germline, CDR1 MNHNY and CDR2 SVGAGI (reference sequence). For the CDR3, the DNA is TGTGCCAGCAGTTCCCCAAATTCACCCCTCCACTTT. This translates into CASSSPNSPLHF.

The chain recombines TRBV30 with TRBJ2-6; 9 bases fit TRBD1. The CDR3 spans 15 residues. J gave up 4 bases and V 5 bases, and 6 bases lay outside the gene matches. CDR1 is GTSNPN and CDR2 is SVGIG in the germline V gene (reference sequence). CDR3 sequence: CAWGYRGLGANVLTF. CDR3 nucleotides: TGTGCCTGGGGGTACAGGGGGCTGGGGGCCAACGTCCTGACTTTC.